This T cell receptor (beta chain) was sequenced in a study of T-cell reconstitution after alpha-beta-depleted transplantation in children. The length of the CDR3 is 13 residues. Looked up from germline, CDR1 is SEHNR and CDR2 is FQNEAQ (reference sequence). This clonotype was recorded a few times. Molecular barcoding with unique molecular identifiers was used for the TCRbeta library. TCRdb processed the PCR reads anew with MiXCR; each CDR3 protein has one entry. The profile covers roughly 310,000 distinct CDR3 sequences, with more than 20% appearing a single time and about 10% taken by the ten largest.

This receptor was identified in a male patient younger than 18 who had a stem cell transplant for acute lymphoblastic leukemia, so the T cells may come from the graft donor. The specimen was PBMCs, mostly from graft donor cells, collected 180 days after TCRalphabeta/CD19-depleted stem cell transplant. The genes are TRBV7-9 and TRBJ2-2; D not certain. CDR3 bases: TGTGCGATTTACAAGTCCGGGTCATTGGAGCTGTTTTTT. It specifies CAIYKSGSLELFF.